This T cell receptor beta chain was sequenced in a study of shared clonotypes between healthy human individuals. Overall study results and limits: An anticipated effect of sequencing depth on clonotype sharing among donors was recognized.

Selected positively for CCR7 and CD45RO-negative, naive CD8 cells excluded terminally differentiated effector memory CD45RA+ cells. Method: immunoSEQ multiplex PCR; TCRdb's copy keeps in-frame clones and lacks some. The table lists roughly 2,000,000 clones, about 95% of them singletons. Trimming removed 3 bases from V and 1 base from J, with 21 bases in between. In germline, CDR1 is MGHRA, CDR2 YSYEKL. This CDR3 is built from 18 residues. As concerns this clone: What it recognizes is unknown.

This sequence was found in a man aged 18 to 30 in good health. The V and J genes are TRBV4-1 and TRBJ2-5; a weak D match, TRBD2 (7 bases). Sequenced: naive CD8+ T cells sorted from blood. CDR3 bases: TGCGCCAGCAGCCACCTCCCCAACGAGGGGGGGCTCCAAGAGACCCAGTACTTC. As protein: CASSHLPNEGGLQETQYF.